Listed here are 27 T cell receptor beta chains from one sample, sequenced in a study of spatial heterogeneity in lung cancer. In TCRdb, the 5' RACE reads were re-called with MiXCR into one record per CDR3 protein. The sample has over 90,000 distinct CDR3 sequences, about 9.4% seen once. This sample's time point: sample taken at primary tumor resection. No cells were sorted before sequencing. The whole RNA sequenced was extracted from tumor, nontumor lung or frozen PBMC. The starting material was PBMCs, obtained at surgery. The receptor source for this set is a male donor with early-stage non-small cell lung cancer.

In its sample, this clonotype was seen many times. The chain employs TRBV5-1 and TRBJ2-7; D gene unclear. V lost 4 bases and J 0 bases, leaving 14 bases between the germline ends. The CDR3 consists of 15 residues. The germline gives CDR1 SGHRS, CDR2 YFSETQ. CDR3 protein: CASSTGPIFSYEQYF. In DNA form, the CDR3 reads TGCGCCAGCAGCACCGGACCGATCTTCTCCTACGAGCAGTACTTC.

This clonotype was seen a handful of times. The chain joins TRBV20-1 to TRBJ2-3; D may be TRBD2 (6 bases). Germline values: CDR1 DFQATT, CDR2 SNEGSKA (reference sequence). Trimming shortened V by 6 bases and J by 2 bases, and 15 bases separated the two germline ends. CDR3 length: 14 residues. CDR3 sequence: CSAVGGANTDTQYF. In nucleotides, the CDR3 is TGCAGTGCCGTCGGGGGAGCGAACACAGATACGCAGTATTTT.

This clonotype has just a few counts. The rearrangement links TRBV11-2 to TRBJ1-4; tentative D call: TRBD1 (6 bases). Per germline, CDR1 SGHAT and CDR2 FQNNGV. Trimming shortened V by 3 bases and J by 8 bases, and 10 bases separated the two germline ends. The CDR3 sequence is 13 residues long. The chain's CDR3 is CASSFRGEEKLFF. The CDR3 DNA follows: TGTGCCAGCAGCTTCAGGGGAGAAGAAAAACTGTTTTTT.

This clonotype was observed a handful of times. The chain has TRBV7-2 and TRBJ2-5, with 11 bases matching TRBD1. Unmatched junction bases numbered 1, after V lost 1 base and J lost 0 bases. Germline CDR1 SGHTA, CDR2 FQGNSA. There are 16 residues in the CDR3. The CDR3, as DNA: TGTGCCAGCAGCTTAGGGGACAGGGGGTACCAAGAGACCCAGTACTTC. Its translation: CASSLGDRGYQETQYF.

The V and J genes are TRBV18 and TRBJ2-3, with 7 bases fitting TRBD2. The V gene end was trimmed by 3 bases and the J gene end by 0 bases; junction bases not matched to a gene: 3. CDR1 KGHSH and CDR2 LQKENI come from the germline V gene. The CDR3 length is 15 residues. CDR3 in DNA: TGTGCCAGCTCACCGGGGGGGAGTAGCACAGATACGCAGTATTTT. It codes for CASSPGGSSTDTQYF.

This clonotype was counted between two and nine times. J is TRBJ2-2 and V is TRBV7-2; D is possibly TRBD1 (6 bases). Trimming shortened V by 5 bases and J by 7 bases, and 11 bases separated the two germline ends. The germline gives CDR1 SGHTA, CDR2 FQGNSA. The CDR3 contains 13 residues. CDR3 DNA: TGTGCCAGCAGCAGGGGGTACGGCGGGGAGCTGTTTTTT. It is translated as CASSRGYGGELFF.

The chain is built from TRBV9 and TRBJ2-7; TRBD2 aligns across 13 bases. J was trimmed by 2 bases and V by 0 bases; bases with no gene match: 5. The CDR3 consists of 17 residues. The germline V gene encodes CDR1 SGDLS and CDR2 YYNGEE. CDR3 region: CASSVGTSGSRAYEQYF. CDR3 nucleotides: TGTGCCAGCAGCGTAGGGACTAGCGGGAGTCGAGCCTACGAGCAGTACTTC.

This clonotype has at least ten counts. CDR3 region: CSASRGATGELFF. The CDR3 DNA reads as TGCAGTGCTAGCCGGGGGGCCACCGGGGAGCTGTTTTTT. The V gene is TRBV20-1, the J gene TRBJ2-2, with D tentatively TRBD2 (7 bases). This CDR3 contains 13 residues. CDR1 DFQATT and CDR2 SNEGSKA come from the germline V gene (reference sequence). The ends were cut back, 3 bases at V and 4 bases at J, with 9 bases in the middle.

The gene calls are TRBV9 and TRBJ2-7; 7 bases fit TRBD1. The V gene end was trimmed by 4 bases and the J gene end by 7 bases; junction bases not matched to a gene: 8. Germline CDR1 SGDLS, CDR2 YYNGEE. The CDR3 extends over 13 amino acids. CDR3 coding DNA: TGTGCCAGCAGCCTTAACAGGGGCGGGGAGCAGTACTTC. This translates into CASSLNRGGEQYF.

This clonotype was counted between two and nine times. The V call is TRBV28, the J call TRBJ1-5; D gene unclear. There are 14 residues in the CDR3. Trimming took off 5 bases at V and 5 bases at J, with 13 bases between the two ends. Germline V gives CDR1 MDHEN, CDR2 SYDVKM. CDR3 sequence reads: CASSPVFGDQPQHF. CDR3 nucleotide sequence: TGTGCCAGCAGTCCCGTCTTTGGGGATCAGCCCCAGCATTTT. Variable domain in full (rest from reference TRBV28 and TRBJ1-5): DVKVTQSSRYLVKRTGEKVFLECVQDMDHENMFWYRQDPGLGLRLIYFSYDVKMKEKGDIPEGYSVSREKKERFSLILESASTNQTSMYLCASSPVFGDQPQHFGDGTRLSIL.

At least ten counts were recorded for this clonotype. The chain joins TRBV13 to TRBJ2-7; D is unclear. Germline CDR1 reads PRHDT; CDR2 reads FYEKMQ (reference sequence). V gave up 2 bases and J gave up 0 bases, with 14 bases separating them. This CDR3 comprises 16 residues. CDR3 sequence reads: CASSLRGAGSSYEQYF. The CDR3 DNA follows: TGTGCCAGCAGCTTACGAGGTGCCGGAAGCTCCTACGAGCAGTACTTC.

This clonotype was seen many times. The chain carries TRBV6-2 or TRBV6-3 and TRBJ2-7, with 10 nucleotides matching TRBD2. Germline loops: CDR1 MNHEY, CDR2 SVGEGT. Trimming took 0 bases from V and 7 from J; bases not matched to a gene: 0. CDR3 length: 13 amino acids. CDR3 loop: CASSYSGLAEQYF. Written as DNA, the CDR3 is TGTGCCAGCAGTTACTCGGGACTAGCGGAGCAGTACTTC.

This clonotype was observed a few times. The chain has TRBV7-3 and TRBJ2-2; D may be TRBD2 (6 bases). The germline gives CDR1 SGHTA, CDR2 FQGTGA. The length of the CDR3 is 17 residues. Between the trimmed V and J ends, which lost 0 bases and 6 bases, there was a span of 17 bases. The DNA for the CDR3 is TGTGCCAGCAGCTTAACCCTGGGACGGCGGGGCGCCGGGGAGCTGTTTTTT. This codes for CASSLTLGRRGAGELFF.

For this clonotype: This clone may be a read error of a much larger clone one base away. The rearrangement joins TRBV10-3 to TRBJ2-1; TRBD2 matches at 14 bases. This CDR3 region has 16 residues. Germline loops: CDR1 ENHRY, CDR2 SYGVKD. The chain's CDR3 is CVISETTSGGALGQFF. Written as DNA, the CDR3 is TGTGTCATCAGTGAGACGACTAGCGGGGGGGCTCTTGGGCAGTTCTTC.

The rearrangement links TRBV4-3 to TRBJ2-2, with D uncertain. CDR1 is LGHNA and CDR2 is YSLEER in the germline V gene. Trimming stripped 0 bases from V and 6 bases from J, with 8 bases between. CDR3 length: 14 residues. The CDR3 loop is CASSQEGSAGELFF. The CDR3 nucleotides are TGCGCCAGCAGCCAAGAGGGGTCCGCCGGGGAGCTGTTTTTT.

This clonotype was seen a few times. The chain is built from TRBV2 and TRBJ2-5; 8 positions match TRBD2. Unmatched junction bases numbered 3, after V lost 3 bases and J lost 3 bases. The CDR3 runs 14 residues. CDR1 and CDR2 from the germline V gene are SNHLY and FYNNEI. The CDR3 DNA reads TGTGCCAGCAGTGATAGCGGGACTAAAGAGACCCAGTACTTC. Amino acid sequence: CASSDSGTKETQYF.

This clonotype turned up a few times. The CDR3 sequence is CSARMGSSPDTQYF. As DNA, the CDR3 is TGCAGTGCTAGAATGGGGTCGAGTCCAGATACGCAGTATTTT. The J gene is TRBJ2-3, the V gene TRBV20-1; D is unclear. Per the germline V gene, CDR1 is DFQATT and CDR2 is SNEGSKA (reference sequence). This CDR3 has 14 residues. V lost 2 bases to trimming and J lost 4 bases, with 13 bases between them.

The chain recombines TRBV15 with TRBJ2-3; 10 bases align to TRBD2. Per germline, CDR1 LNHNV and CDR2 YYDKDF (reference sequence). The CDR3 is 17 amino acids. V lost 0 bases, J lost 0 bases, and 3 bases stayed unmatched. CDR3 loop: CATSRDQTSGSTDTQYF. The CDR3 DNA reads TGTGCCACCAGCAGAGATCAGACTAGCGGGAGCACAGATACGCAGTATTTT.

This chain links TRBV5-6 with TRBJ1-2, with 9 nucleotides matching TRBD1. CDR3 size: 15 residues. Germline lookup yields CDR1 SGHDT and CDR2 YYEEEE. The ends lost 4 bases at V and 2 bases at J; junction bases unmatched: 6. Written as DNA, the CDR3 is TGTGCCAGCAGCCTAACCGGGACAGGGAACTATGGCTACACCTTC. It translates to CASSLTGTGNYGYTF.

This clonotype was detected ten times or more. The chain uses TRBV7-8 and TRBJ2-7; D is undetermined. This CDR3 is 14 amino acids long. V was pared by 6 bases and J by 1 base, with 13 bases between. The V gene's germline CDR1 is SGHVS and CDR2 FQNEAQ. CDR3 DNA sequence: TGTGCCAGCAGACTTACTGAGGAGTCCTACGAGCAGTACTTC. This encodes CASRLTEESYEQYF. Together with reference TRBV7-8 and TRBJ2-7, the CDR3 gives the full variable domain: GAGVSQSPRYKVAKRGQDVALRCDPISGHVSLFWYQQALGQGPEFLTYFQNEAQLDKSGLPSDRFFAERPEGSVSTLKIQRTQQEDSAVYLCASRLTEESYEQYFGPGTRLTVT.

The rearrangement uses TRBV7-2 and TRBJ2-7, with TRBD2 matching 8 bases. This CDR3 comprises 14 residues. Trimming removed 3 bases from V and 4 bases from J; junction bases left unmatched: 5. Per the germline V gene, CDR1 is SGHTA and CDR2 is FQGNSA. The CDR3 reads CASSFSGDGYEQYF. Written as DNA, the CDR3 is TGTGCCAGCAGCTTTAGCGGGGACGGGTACGAGCAGTACTTC. The full variable domain, with the rest looked up from reference TRBV7-2 and TRBJ2-7, is GAGVSQSPSNKVTEKGKDVELRCDPISGHTALYWYRQSLGQGLEFLIYFQGNSAPDKSGLPSDRFSAERTGGSVSTLTIQRTQQEDSAVYLCASSFSGDGYEQYFGPGTRLTVT.

V usage is TRBV6-4 and J usage is TRBJ2-2; weak D call: TRBD2 (5 bases). The CDR3 loop spans 13 amino acids. Germline-derived CDR1 and CDR2 are MRHNA and SNTAGT. V was cut by 0 bases and J by 6 bases, with 5 bases left in between. The CDR3 DNA is TGTGCCAGCAGTGACTCACTAGCCGGGGAGCTGTTTTTT. Its protein is CASSDSLAGELFF.

The chain combines TRBV7-2 with TRBJ2-7; possible D gene TRBD1, 5 bases. Germline V gene lookup returns CDR1 SGHTA and CDR2 FQGNSA. Trimming took 4 bases from V and 2 from J, leaving 9 bases between them. The length of the CDR3 is 13 residues. CDR3 nucleotide sequence: TGTGCCAGCAGCTCTTCGACAGCCTACGAGCAGTACTTC. Protein product: CASSSSTAYEQYF. Using reference TRBV7-2 and TRBJ2-7 for the parts outside the CDR3, the full variable domain is GAGVSQSPSNKVTEKGKDVELRCDPISGHTALYWYRQSLGQGLEFLIYFQGNSAPDKSGLPSDRFSAERTGGSVSTLTIQRTQQEDSAVYLCASSSSTAYEQYFGPGTRLTVT.

This clonotype was counted a few times. The genes are TRBV7-2 and TRBJ1-2; D is ambiguous. The germline V and J ends were trimmed by 4 bases and 9 bases, with 12 bases remaining between them. Germline V lookup: CDR1 SGHTA, CDR2 FQGNSA. This CDR3 region has 12 residues. CDR3 residues: CASSSPGYRYTF. The CDR3, as DNA: TGTGCCAGCAGCTCCCCGGGGTACCGCTACACCTTC. Supplemented by reference TRBV7-2 and TRBJ1-2, the full variable domain reads GAGVSQSPSNKVTEKGKDVELRCDPISGHTALYWYRQSLGQGLEFLIYFQGNSAPDKSGLPSDRFSAERTGGSVSTLTIQRTQQEDSAVYLCASSSPGYRYTFGSGTRLTVV.

This clonotype was detected ten times or more. The V call is TRBV27, the J call TRBJ1-4, with TRBD1 as a possible D gene (6 bases). The CDR3 totals 16 residues. From germline, CDR1 is MNHEY and CDR2 SMNVEV (reference sequence). V was cut by 5 bases and J by 0 bases, with 13 bases left in between. The chain's CDR3 is CASSLRGYATNEKLFF. The CDR3 nucleotides are TGTGCCAGCAGTCTGAGGGGGTATGCAACTAATGAAAAACTGTTTTTT.

This clonotype was seen a handful of times. The V gene is TRBV20-1, the J gene TRBJ1-1, with TRBD1 as a possible D gene (5 bases). The CDR3 length is 12 residues. Per germline, CDR1 DFQATT and CDR2 SNEGSKA (reference sequence). CDR3 sequence reads: CSGPLRGAEAFF. The CDR3 region has the DNA TGCAGCGGTCCCCTCCGGGGCGCTGAAGCTTTCTTT.

This clonotype was detected a few times. The V call is TRBV7-3, the J call TRBJ2-3; 8 positions agree with TRBD2. There are 14 residues in the CDR3. The germline gives CDR1 SGHTA, CDR2 FQGTGA. V shed 5 bases, J shed 7 bases, and the junction held 8 bases outside the gene matches. The CDR3: CASSPPGGRNTQYF. The CDR3 DNA follows: TGTGCCAGCAGCCCACCGGGGGGGCGGAATACGCAGTATTTT.